This TCR beta chain was found in a study of cytomegalovirus exposure and HLA in healthy donors. In regard to this clone: What it binds is unknown.

PCR amplification relied on 60 Vbeta primers (plus 13 Jbeta primers). Clones were read by immunoSEQ multiplex PCR, and TCRdb kept only the in-frame ones, dropping some. The table has some 200,000 clones, approximately 70% seen once; the top ten hold 1.5% to 2%. Study-wide results and caveats: According to an earlier analysis, most TCR beta V segments yielded productive rearrangements about 90% or about 30% of the time. The later analysis indicated that the majority of CMV-associated TCR beta chains appeared HLA-restricted. Reports showed the classifier diagnosing cytomegalovirus status with high specificity and sensitivity. It is likely that the observed cluster of highly shared sequence variants was a sequencing artifact.

The CDR3 consists of 13 residues. V shed 4 bases and J shed 6 bases, with 12 bases lying between them. CDR1 is KGHSH, CDR2 LQKENI, per germline. This clonotype was obtained from a woman in her twenties or thirties in good health and CMV-seronegative. The sample was PBMCs. This chain uses TRBV18 with TRBJ1-2, with D perhaps matching TRBD1 (6 bases). CDR3 coding DNA: TGTGCCAGCTCACAGGACAGAAAGCATGGCTACACCTTC. Translated: CASSQDRKHGYTF.